This TCR beta chain was captured in a study of T cell responses to AZD1222 COVID-19 vaccine. For the study at large: Second-dose groups at about 4 or about 12 weeks were pooled.

This CDR3 comprises 13 residues. The V and J ends lost 4 bases and 7 bases respectively, with 11 bases between them. CDR1 and CDR2 from the germline V gene are SGHTA and FQGNSA. The assay was immunoSEQ multiplex PCR, and TCRdb's table has in-frame clones only and misses some. The data hold about 92,000 clones, with around 90% observed a single time. This material consisted of peripheral blood, taken on day 0 of AZD1222 vaccination. The rearrangement uses TRBV7-2 and TRBJ2-4; tentative D call: TRBD2 (6 bases). The source of this sequence is an adult in good health. This chain's CDR3 is CASSSTGGNIQYF. CDR3 nucleotide sequence: TGTGCCAGCAGCTCGACCGGGGGTAACATTCAGTACTTC.